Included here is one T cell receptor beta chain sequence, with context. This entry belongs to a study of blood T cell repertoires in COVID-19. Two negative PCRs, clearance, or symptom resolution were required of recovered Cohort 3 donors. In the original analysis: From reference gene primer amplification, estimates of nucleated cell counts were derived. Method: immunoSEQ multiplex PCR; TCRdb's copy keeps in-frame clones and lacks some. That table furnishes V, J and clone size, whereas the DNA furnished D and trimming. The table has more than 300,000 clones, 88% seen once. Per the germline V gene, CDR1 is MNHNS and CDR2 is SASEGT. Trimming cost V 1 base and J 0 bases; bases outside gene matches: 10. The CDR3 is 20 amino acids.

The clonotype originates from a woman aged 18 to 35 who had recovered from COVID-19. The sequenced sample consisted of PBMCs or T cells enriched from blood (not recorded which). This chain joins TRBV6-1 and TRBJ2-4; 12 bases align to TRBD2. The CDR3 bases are TGTGCCAGCAGTGAAGGTAGACTAGCGGGGGTATCCTTAGCCAAAAACATTCAGTACTTC. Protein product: CASSEGRLAGVSLAKNIQYF.